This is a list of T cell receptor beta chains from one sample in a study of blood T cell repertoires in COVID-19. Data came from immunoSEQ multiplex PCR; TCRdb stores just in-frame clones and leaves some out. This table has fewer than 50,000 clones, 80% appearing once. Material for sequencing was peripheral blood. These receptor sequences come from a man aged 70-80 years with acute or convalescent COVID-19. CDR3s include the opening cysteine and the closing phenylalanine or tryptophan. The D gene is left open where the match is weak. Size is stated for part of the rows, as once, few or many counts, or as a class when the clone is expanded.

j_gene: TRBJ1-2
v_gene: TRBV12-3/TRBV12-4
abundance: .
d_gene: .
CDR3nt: TGTGCCAGCAGTTTAGTGGAGTTCTATGGCTACACCTTC
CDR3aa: CASSLVEFYGYTF

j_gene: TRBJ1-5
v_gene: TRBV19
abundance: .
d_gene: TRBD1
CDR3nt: TGTGCCAGTAAGAACCCCGGGACAGGGGATCGCAATCAGCCCCAGCATTTT
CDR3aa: CASKNPGTGDRNQPQHF

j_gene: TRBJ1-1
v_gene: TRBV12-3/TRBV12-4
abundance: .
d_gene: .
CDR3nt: TGTGCCAGCTTCACACACGGGAAAATTGAAGCTTTCTTT
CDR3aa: CASFTHGKIEAFF

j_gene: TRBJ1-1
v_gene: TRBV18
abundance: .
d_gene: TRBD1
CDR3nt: TGTGCCAGCTCACCCGAAGGACAGGGGGCAGGGGTCACTGAAGCTTTCTTT
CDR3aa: CASSPEGQGAGVTEAFF

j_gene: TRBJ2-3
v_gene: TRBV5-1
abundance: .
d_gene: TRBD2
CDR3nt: TGCGCCACCACGACTAGCGGGGGGGCAGATACGCAGTATTTT
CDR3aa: CATTTSGGADTQYF

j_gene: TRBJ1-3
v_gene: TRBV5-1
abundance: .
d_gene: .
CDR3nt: TGCGCCAGCAGCCCGACGGGATCTTCTGGAAACACCATATATTTT
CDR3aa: CASSPTGSSGNTIYF

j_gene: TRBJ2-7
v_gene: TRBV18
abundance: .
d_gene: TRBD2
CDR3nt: TGTGCCAGCTCACCCAGGACTAGCGGGGCGTACGAGCAGTACTTC
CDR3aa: CASSPRTSGAYEQYF

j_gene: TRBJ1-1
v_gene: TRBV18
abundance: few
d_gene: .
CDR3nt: TGTGCCAGCTCACCAAGCCAGCGGAACACTGAAGCTTTCTTT
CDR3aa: CASSPSQRNTEAFF

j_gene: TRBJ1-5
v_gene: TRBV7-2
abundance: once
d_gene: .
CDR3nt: TGTGCCAGCAGCTTAAACAGCAACAATCAGCCCCAGCATTTT
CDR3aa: CASSLNSNNQPQHF

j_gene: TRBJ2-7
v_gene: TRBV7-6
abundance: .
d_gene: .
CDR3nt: TGTGCCAGCAGCCCATGGAGGGTCGAGCAGTACTTC
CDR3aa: CASSPWRVEQYF

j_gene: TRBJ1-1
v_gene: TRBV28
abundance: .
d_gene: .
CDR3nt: TGTGCCAGCAGTTTAATACAAAACACTGAAGCTTTCTTT
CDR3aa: CASSLIQNTEAFF

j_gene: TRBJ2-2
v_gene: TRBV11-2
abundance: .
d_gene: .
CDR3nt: TGTGCCAGCAGTCCAAGGAGGGTGAGAACCGGGGAGCTGTTTTTT
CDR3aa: CASSPRRVRTGELFF

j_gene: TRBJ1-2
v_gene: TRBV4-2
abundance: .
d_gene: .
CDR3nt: TGTGCCAGCAGCCTTGGGGGCCCGAACTATGGCTACACCTTC
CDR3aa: CASSLGGPNYGYTF

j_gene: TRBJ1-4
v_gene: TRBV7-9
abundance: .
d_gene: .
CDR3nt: TGTGCCAGCAGCCCACAGGGAGATAATGAAAAACTGTTTTTT
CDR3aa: CASSPQGDNEKLFF

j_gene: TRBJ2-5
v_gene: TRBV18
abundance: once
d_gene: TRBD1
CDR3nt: TGTGCCAGTACAGGGGGACAGCAAGAGACCCAGTACTTC
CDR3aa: CASTGGQQETQYF

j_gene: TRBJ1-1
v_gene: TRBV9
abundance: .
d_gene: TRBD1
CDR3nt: TGTGCCAGCAGCGTAGGCGGGACAGGGACCACTGAAGCTTTCTTT
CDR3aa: CASSVGGTGTTEAFF

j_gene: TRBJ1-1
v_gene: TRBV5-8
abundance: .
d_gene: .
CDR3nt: TGTGCCAGCAGTCGACAGGCGGCAAGCACTGAAGCTTTCTTT
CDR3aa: CASSRQAASTEAFF

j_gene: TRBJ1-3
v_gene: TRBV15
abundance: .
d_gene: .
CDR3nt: TGTGCCACCAGCAGAGATCAGGCCCCCTCTGGAAACACCATATATTTT
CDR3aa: CATSRDQAPSGNTIYF

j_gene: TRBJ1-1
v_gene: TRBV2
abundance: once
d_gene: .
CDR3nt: TGTGCCAGCAGTGATGACAGGATGAACACTGAAGCTTTCTTT
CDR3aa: CASSDDRMNTEAFF

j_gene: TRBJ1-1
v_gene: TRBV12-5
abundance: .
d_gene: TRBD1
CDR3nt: TGTGCTAGTGGTTTCCGTATTTTCTTTATGGACAGGGTCGGTACTGAAGCTTTCTTT
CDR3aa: CASGFRIFFMDRVGTEAFF

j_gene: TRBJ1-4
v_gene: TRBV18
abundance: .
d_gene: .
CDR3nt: TGTGCCAGCTCAGACGGAGGTGGTGAAAAACTGTTTTTT
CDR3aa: CASSDGGGEKLFF

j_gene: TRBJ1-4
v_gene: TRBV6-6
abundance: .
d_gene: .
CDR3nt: TGTGCCAGCAGGGCCGGGGAGATGGAAAAACTGTTTTTT
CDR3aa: CASRAGEMEKLFF

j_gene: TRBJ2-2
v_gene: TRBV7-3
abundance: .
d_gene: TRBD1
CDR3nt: TGTGCCAGCAGCCTTGGACAGGGTGGGACCGGGGAGCTGTTTTTT
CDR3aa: CASSLGQGGTGELFF

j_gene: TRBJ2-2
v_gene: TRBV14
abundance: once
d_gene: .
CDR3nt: TGTGCCAGTGATTCGACCGGGACCGGGGAGCTGTTTTTT
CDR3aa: CASDSTGTGELFF

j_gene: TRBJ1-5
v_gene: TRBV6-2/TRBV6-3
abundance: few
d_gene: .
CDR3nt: TGTGCCAGCAGTCCCCATGGGCAGATCAATCAGCCCCAGCATTTT
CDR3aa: CASSPHGQINQPQHF

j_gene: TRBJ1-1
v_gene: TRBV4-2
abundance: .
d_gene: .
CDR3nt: TGTGCCAGCAGCCAAGGGGGCTTCGCTGAAGCTTTCTTT
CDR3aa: CASSQGGFAEAFF

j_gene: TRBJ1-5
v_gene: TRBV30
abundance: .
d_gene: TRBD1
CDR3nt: TGTGCCTGGAGTGAGACCCTACAGGGGCCGTATAGCAATCAGCCCCAGCATTTT
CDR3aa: CAWSETLQGPYSNQPQHF

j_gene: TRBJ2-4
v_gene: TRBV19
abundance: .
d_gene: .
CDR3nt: TGTGCCACCCAGAAGTCTAAATTCGAGGGAAACATTCAGTACTTC
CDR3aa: CATQKSKFEGNIQYF

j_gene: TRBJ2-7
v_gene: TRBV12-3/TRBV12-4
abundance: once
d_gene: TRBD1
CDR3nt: TGTGCCAGCAGTTTTAAGGGGGCCCACGAGCAGTACTTC
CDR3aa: CASSFKGAHEQYF

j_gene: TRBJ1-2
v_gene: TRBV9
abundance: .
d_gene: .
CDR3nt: TGTGCCAGCAGCGCTGACAGGCATGGCTACACCTTC
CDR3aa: CASSADRHGYTF

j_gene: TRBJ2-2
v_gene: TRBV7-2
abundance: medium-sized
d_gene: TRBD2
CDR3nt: TGTGCCAGCAGCCTGACTAGCGGGGGGATGAACACCGGGGAGCTGTTTTTT
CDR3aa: CASSLTSGGMNTGELFF

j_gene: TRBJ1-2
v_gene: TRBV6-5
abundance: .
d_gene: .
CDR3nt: TGTGCCAGCAGGGACACCCTTGTGGGTGGCTACACCTTC
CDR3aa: CASRDTLVGGYTF

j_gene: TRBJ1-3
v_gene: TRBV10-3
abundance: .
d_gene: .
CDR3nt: TGTGCCATCAGTGAAGGACTGTCTCTGGGAAACACCATATATTTT
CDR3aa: CAISEGLSLGNTIYF

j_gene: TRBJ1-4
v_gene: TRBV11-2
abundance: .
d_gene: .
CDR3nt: TGTGCCAGCAGCTTAGTTCGGGGAACTAATGAAAAACTGTTTTTT
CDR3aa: CASSLVRGTNEKLFF

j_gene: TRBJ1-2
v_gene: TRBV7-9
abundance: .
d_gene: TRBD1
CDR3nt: TGTGCCAGCAGCACCTGGACAGGGGCTGCTCACACCTTC
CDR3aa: CASSTWTGAAHTF

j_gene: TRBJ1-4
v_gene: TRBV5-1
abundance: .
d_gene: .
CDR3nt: TGCGCCAGCAGTTTTGAAGGGGCAAGGGATGAAAAACTGTTTTTT
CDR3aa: CASSFEGARDEKLFF

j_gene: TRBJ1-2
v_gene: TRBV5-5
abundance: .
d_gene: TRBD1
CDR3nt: TGTGCCAGCAGCCCGGACCAGACAGGGGTGGGGCATGGCTACACCTTC
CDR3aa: CASSPDQTGVGHGYTF

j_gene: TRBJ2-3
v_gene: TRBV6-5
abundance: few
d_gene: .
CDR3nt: TGTGCCAGCACGGACAACAAAGATACGCAGTATTTT
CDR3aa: CASTDNKDTQYF

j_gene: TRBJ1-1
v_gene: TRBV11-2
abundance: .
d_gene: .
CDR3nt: TGTGCCAGCAGCTTAGATCGGGGGGGCGTCGCTTTCTTT
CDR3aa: CASSLDRGGVAFF

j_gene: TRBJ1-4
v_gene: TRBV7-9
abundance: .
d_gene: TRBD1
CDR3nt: TGTGCCAGCAGCCCCGGGACAGGGTTTGATGAAAAACTGTTTTTT
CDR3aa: CASSPGTGFDEKLFF

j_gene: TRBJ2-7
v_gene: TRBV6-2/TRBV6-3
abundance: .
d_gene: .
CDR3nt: TGTGCCAGCAGTTTCCTCCCCTACGAGCAGTACTTC
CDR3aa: CASSFLPYEQYF